This is a list of T cell receptor beta chains from one sample in a study of cytomegalovirus exposure and HLA in healthy donors. TCRdb's copy holds only in-frame clones and misses some; the assay was immunoSEQ multiplex PCR. The table records fewer than 250,000 clones, 87% of them present only once. The sample was PBMCs. The receptors come from a man aged 25-45 years in good health and CMV-seronegative. Each CDR3 is given with its conserved first and last residue. A D gene is named only where the DNA matches it firmly. Expanded clones are given a class, and other clones once, few, many or no size at all.

CDR3	DNA	D	size	V	J
CASSAQGLTEAFF	TGTGCCAGCAGTGCACAGGGGCTCACTGAAGCTTTCTTT	TRBD1	-	TRBV25-1	TRBJ1-1
CASSVGAGMDSYEQYF	TGTGCCAGCAGCGTCGGAGCGGGGATGGATTCCTACGAGCAGTACTTC	TRBD2	-	TRBV9	TRBJ2-7
CASRGPAPKFF	TGTGCCAGCAGGGGCCCGGCCCCTAAGTTCTTC	-	-	TRBV6-4	TRBJ2-1
CASSTDRGRGEQYF	TGCGCCAGCAGCACCGACAGGGGGAGAGGCGAGCAGTACTTC	TRBD1	few	TRBV5-1	TRBJ2-7
CASRQGARGYTF	TGTGCCAGCAGACAGGGGGCGCGAGGCTACACCTTC	TRBD1	-	TRBV27	TRBJ1-2
CASSQDSTRKDTQYF	TGTGCCAGCAGCCAGGACTCCACTAGGAAAGATACGCAGTATTTT	-	-	TRBV4-2	TRBJ2-3
CASSIHTLSGNTIYF	TGTGCCAGTAGTATACACACCCTCTCTGGAAACACCATATATTTT	-	once	TRBV19	TRBJ1-3
CASRQGTGNTIYF	TGTGCCAGCAGACAGGGAACAGGAAACACCATATATTTT	-	-	TRBV6-5	TRBJ1-3
CASSMYETQYF	TGTGCCAGTAGTATGTATGAGACCCAGTACTTC	-	-	TRBV19	TRBJ2-5
CASRIREGGQPQHF	TGTGCCAGCAGAATCAGGGAAGGGGGTCAGCCCCAGCATTTT	-	few	TRBV6-5	TRBJ1-5
CASRYHGLVADTQYF	TGTGCCAGCAGATATCATGGACTAGTAGCAGATACGCAGTATTTT	TRBD2	-	TRBV11-2	TRBJ2-3
CASSNRASGANVLTF	TGTGCCAGTAGCAACAGGGCTTCCGGGGCCAACGTCCTGACTTTC	-	-	TRBV19	TRBJ2-6
CATTGTAMYGYTF	TGTGCCACCACCGGGACAGCCATGTATGGCTACACCTTC	TRBD1	-	TRBV19	TRBJ1-2
CASSEGTDNEKLFF	TGTGCCAGCAGTGAAGGGACAGATAATGAAAAACTGTTTTTT	-	-	TRBV2	TRBJ1-4
CASRKSDTQTGELFF	TGCGCCAGCCGTAAGTCCGACACTCAGACCGGGGAGCTGTTTTTT	-	once	TRBV10-1	TRBJ2-2
CAISDPQGADTEAFF	TGTGCCATCAGTGATCCCCAGGGGGCGGACACTGAAGCTTTCTTT	TRBD1	-	TRBV10-3	TRBJ1-1
CASSYSIIDRGNEQFF	TGTGCCAGCAGTTACTCGATCATTGACAGGGGCAATGAGCAGTTCTTC	TRBD1	-	TRBV6-6	TRBJ2-1
CASRLRRDSTYEQYF	TGTGCCAGCAGGCTCCGCCGGGACAGCACCTACGAGCAGTACTTC	TRBD1	-	TRBV6-5	TRBJ2-7
CASSSTGSYGYTF	TGTGCCAGCAGTTCCACAGGGAGCTATGGCTACACCTTC	-	-	TRBV28	TRBJ1-2
CASTNSPITRDTIYF	TGTGCCAGCACCAATTCCCCGATTACGCGGGACACCATATATTTT	-	-	TRBV28	TRBJ1-3
CAWSVLGVGGDTQYF	TGTGCCTGGAGTGTACTAGGGGTGGGAGGAGATACGCAGTATTTT	-	-	TRBV30	TRBJ2-3
CASSQVTSGRASDTQYF	TGTGCCAGCAGCCAAGTTACTAGCGGGAGGGCCTCAGATACGCAGTATTTT	TRBD2	once	TRBV4-2	TRBJ2-3
CASSIRDSTYEQYF	TGTGCCAGCAGCATCCGGGACAGTACCTACGAGCAGTACTTC	TRBD1	-	TRBV13	TRBJ2-7
CASSAPRDSGNEQFF	TGTGCCAGCAGTGCTCCGCGGGACTCGGGGAATGAGCAGTTCTTC	-	-	TRBV28	TRBJ2-1
CPGPGDRGRSGYTF	TGCCCAGGTCCTGGAGACAGGGGGCGGAGTGGCTACACCTTC	TRBD1	-	TRBV19	TRBJ1-2
CASSLAVAVPYEQYF	TGCGCCAGCAGCTTGGCCGTGGCGGTTCCCTACGAGCAGTACTTC	-	-	TRBV5-1	TRBJ2-7